This is a list of T cell receptor beta chains from one sample in a study of T cells in Graves' hyperthyroidism and ophthalmopathy. Each CDR3 protein is one row after TCRdb ran MiXCR on the multiplex PCR reads. The data contain about 210,000 distinct CDR3 sequences, 15% to 20% of them singletons. Input material: blood. Every receptor here comes from a man in his fifties with Graves' hyperthyroidism. Both conserved end residues are part of each CDR3. The D gene is left open where the match is weak. A clone size is listed for some rows: how often the clone was seen (once, few, many), or a class if it is expanded.

>TRBV7-2|many|TRBJ2-5|TRBD2
TGTGCCAGCAGCCCACTAGCGGGAGGGCCAGAGACCCAGTACTTC
CASSPLAGGPETQYF
>TRBV20-1|few|TRBJ2-5|-
TGCAGTGCTAGGGTCCCACAGGAGGCAGAGACCCAGTACTTC
CSARVPQEAETQYF
>TRBV12-3/TRBV12-4|once|TRBJ2-1|TRBD1
TGTGCCAGCAGTTTAGAGACAGGGGACTACAATGAGCAGTTCTTC
CASSLETGDYNEQFF
>TRBV20-1|many|TRBJ2-7|-
TGCAGTGCTCCCGGGACGGGAGCCTACGAGCAGTACTTC
CSAPGTGAYEQYF
>TRBV20-1|many|TRBJ2-7|-
TGCAGTGCTAGGGGTTCGGCTAGTTCCTACGAGCAGTACTTC
CSARGSASSYEQYF
>TRBV7-3|many|TRBJ2-3|-
TGTGCCAGCAGCTTAAGCCGACACCCGGCGGGGGATACGCAGTATTTT
CASSLSRHPAGDTQYF
>TRBV27|many|TRBJ2-4|TRBD1
TGTGCCAGCAGTTTATCACAGGGGCTGTTTTCCAAAAACATTCAGTACTTC
CASSLSQGLFSKNIQYF
>TRBV18|many|TRBJ1-1|-
TGTGCCAGCTCACCACCGAGTGGCCCTGGCACTGAAGCTTTCTTT
CASSPPSGPGTEAFF
>TRBV30|many|TRBJ1-1|TRBD1
TGTGCCTGGGACAGGGGGCGATCGGCGGCTGAAGCTTTCTTT
CAWDRGRSAAEAFF
>TRBV3-1|many|TRBJ2-3|-
TGTGCCAGCAGCCAAGACGAGGAGGGTACCACAGATACGCAGTATTTT
CASSQDEEGTTDTQYF
>TRBV10-1|once|TRBJ1-5|-
TGCGCCAGCAGTGAGGGGGATCAGCCCCAGCATTTT
CASSEGDQPQHF
>TRBV11-2|many|TRBJ2-7|-
TGTGCCAGCAGCTCACACCGGGGACGGAGGAACTACGAGCAGTACTTC
CASSSHRGRRNYEQYF
>TRBV12-3/TRBV12-4|many|TRBJ2-1|TRBD2
TGTGCCAGCAGTTTAGTACTAGCGGGAACCTACAATGAGCAGTTCTTC
CASSLVLAGTYNEQFF
>TRBV7-8|few|TRBJ1-2|TRBD1
TGTGCCAGCAGCTTCCAGGGGGCGCCTGGCTACACCTTC
CASSFQGAPGYTF
>TRBV7-9|many|TRBJ2-3|TRBD2
TGTGCCAGCAGCCTAGCGGGAGTGGATACGCAGTATTTT
CASSLAGVDTQYF
>TRBV6-1|-|TRBJ2-7|TRBD2
TGTGCCAGCAGTGAAAGGCCTAGCGGGAGATACGAGCAGTACTTC
CASSERPSGRYEQYF
>TRBV30|many|TRBJ2-1|-
TGTGCCTCCAGGGGTTACAATGAGCAGTTCTTC
CASRGYNEQFF
>TRBV11-3|-|TRBJ1-3|-
TGTGCCAGCGCGACGTCTGGAAACACCATATATTTT
CASATSGNTIYF
>TRBV3-1|many|TRBJ2-7|-
TGTGCCAGCAGCCCCGGAGGGCCAGCGGCTGCCTTCGGGCAGTACTTC
CASSPGGPAAAFGQYF
>TRBV19|few|TRBJ1-5|-
TGTGCCAGTAGTTCCACCCGCGGGGGGCGCGGTAGTCAGCCCCAGCATTTT
CASSSTRGGRGSQPQHF
>TRBV19|-|TRBJ1-5|TRBD1
TGTGCCAGTAGTATCTGGCAGGGGGATCAGCCCCAGCATTTT
CASSIWQGDQPQHF
>TRBV11-3|many|TRBJ2-3|-
TGTGCCAGCAGCATGACTATAGATACGCAGTATTTT
CASSMTIDTQYF
>TRBV11-3|many|TRBJ2-2|TRBD2
TGTGCCAGCAGCTCACCCATGGCGGGAGTACAGACCGGGGAGCTGTTTTTT
CASSSPMAGVQTGELFF
>TRBV6-2/TRBV6-3|many|TRBJ1-1|-
TGTGCCAGCAGTTACTCGAGTGAGAACACTGAAGCTTTCTTT
CASSYSSENTEAFF
>TRBV6-1|-|TRBJ2-7|TRBD2
TGTGCCAGCTCCGGGGGGGGCTCCTACGAGCAGTACTTC
CASSGGGSYEQYF
>TRBV19|few|TRBJ2-7|-
TGTGCCAGTAGTATCGAACTGAGCTCCTACGAGCAGTACTTC
CASSIELSSYEQYF
>TRBV5-1|few|TRBJ1-2|-
TGCGCCAGCAGCTTGACCACACCCAACTATGGCTACACCTTC
CASSLTTPNYGYTF
>TRBV29-1|once|TRBJ2-1|TRBD2
TGCAGCGTAGTTCCGGGACTAGCGACGTTATCGGGTGAGCAGCTCTTC
CSVVPGLATLSGEQLF
>TRBV29-1|few|TRBJ2-5|-
TGCAGCCCCTGGATACAAGAGACCCAGTACTTC
CSPWIQETQYF
>TRBV27|-|TRBJ2-7|TRBD2
TGTGCCAGCAGTCAATACCAAGGGAGGGAGTGGGAGCAGTACTTC
CASSQYQGREWEQYF
>TRBV5-1|-|TRBJ2-1|TRBD2
TGCGCCAGCAGCTTGCTGATAGCGGGGTCCTACAATGAGCAGTTCTTC
CASSLLIAGSYNEQFF
>TRBV5-1|many|TRBJ2-7|TRBD1
TGCGCCAGCAGCTTTGGGTGGACAGGGGAGGCCTACGAGCAGTACTTC
CASSFGWTGEAYEQYF
>TRBV20-1|many|TRBJ1-5|-
TGCAGTGCGGGTTCATCCAATCAGCCCCAGCATTTT
CSAGSSNQPQHF
>TRBV12-5|-|TRBJ2-7|TRBD1
TGTGCTAGTGGTTTGGGGACAGGAGGAAGCTACGAGCAGTACTTC
CASGLGTGGSYEQYF
>TRBV12-5|many|TRBJ2-5|TRBD2
TGTGCTAGTGGTTTGGTCGCACTAGCGGGAAAAGAGACCCAGTACTTC
CASGLVALAGKETQYF
>TRBV20-1|many|TRBJ2-7|-
TGCAGTGCTAGAGATCTGTTTCTATCCACCTACGAGCAGTACTTC
CSARDLFLSTYEQYF
>TRBV11-3|many|TRBJ2-4|-
TGTGCCAGCAGCTTACGGAAAAACATTCAGTACTTC
CASSLRKNIQYF
>TRBV5-1|many|TRBJ2-5|TRBD2
TGCGCCAGCAGCGGGACTAGCGGTCCGTACCAAGAGACCCAGTACTTC
CASSGTSGPYQETQYF
>TRBV11-2|many|TRBJ2-1|-
TGTGCCAGCACCCCCGACAGATACAATGAGCAGTTCTTC
CASTPDRYNEQFF
>TRBV12-3/TRBV12-4|many|TRBJ2-3|TRBD2
TGTGCCAGCAGTTTGATAGCGGGCGGCACAGATACGCAGTATTTT
CASSLIAGGTDTQYF
>TRBV6-1|many|TRBJ2-2|-
TGTGCCAGCAGTGAAGGAAAGGACACCGGGGAGCTGTTTTTT
CASSEGKDTGELFF
>TRBV7-3|many|TRBJ2-1|TRBD2
TGTGCCAGCAGCCCAGCGGGAGGCTGGTCCTACAATGAGCAGTTCTTC
CASSPAGGWSYNEQFF
>TRBV16|-|TRBJ2-7|-
TGTGCCAGCAGCCGCCCCTACCCTGGGCCCTATGGTACCTACGAGCAGTACTTC
CASSRPYPGPYGTYEQYF
>TRBV20-1|many|TRBJ1-2|-
TGCAGTGTTTTCACACCCTCCGACGGTAACTATGGCTACACCTTC
CSVFTPSDGNYGYTF
>TRBV28|many|TRBJ2-5|TRBD1
TGTGCCAGCAGTTTGTCTCTGGGACAGGATACGGGGGAGACCCAGTACTTC
CASSLSLGQDTGETQYF
>TRBV7-2|many|TRBJ2-7|-
TGTGCCAGCAGCTTAGACGCCGAGACCTACGAGCAGTACTTC
CASSLDAETYEQYF
>TRBV30|many|TRBJ2-1|-
TGTGCCTGGAGTGTACTTTTGGGAGACAATGAGCAGTTCTTC
CAWSVLLGDNEQFF
>TRBV7-8|many|TRBJ1-1|-
TGTGCCAGCAGCTTAGACACTGAAGCTTTCTTT
CASSLDTEAFF